This TCR beta chain was obtained from a study of OX40 agonist ivuxolimab in advanced cancers. Study overall: Earlier treatment with anti-PD-1, anti-PD-L1 or anti-CTLA-4 was permitted, and 35% to 40% had received some. Broader study findings: The study found among the lowest clonal expansion in partial responders at 0.1-3.0 mg/kg. Compared with CD4+, CD8+ T cells on average had more expanded clones.

Measured with immunoSEQ multiplex PCR; TCRdb has only the in-frame clones, and not every one. The sample contains about 69,000 clones, about 80% of which appear only once. This clone showed up just a few times. As yet, its antigen is unknown. Blood sampling was done at baseline, cycle 4 day 1, and cycle 7 day 1. The CDR3 loop spans 14 amino acids. V dropped 7 bases and J dropped 5; count of bases not matched to a gene: 5. Germline CDR1 SNHLY, CDR2 FYNNEI. The receptor was isolated from an adult with an advanced solid tumor such as melanoma, head and neck, liver or kidney cancer. The J gene is TRBJ2-2, the V gene TRBV2, with 9 bases aligning to TRBD1. Sequencing used CD4+ or CD8+ T cells sorted from blood, obtained in a trial of the OX40 agonist ivuxolimab. The CDR3 sequence is CASKWDRETGELFF. The CDR3, as DNA: TGTGCCAGCAAATGGGACAGGGAAACCGGGGAGCTGTTTTTT. The full variable domain, in which reference TRBV2 and TRBJ2-2 provide the parts outside the CDR3, is EPEVTQTPSHQVTQMGQEVILRCVPISNHLYFYWYRQILGQKVEFLVSFYNNEISEKSEIFDDQFSVERPDGSNFTLKIRSTKLEDSAMYFCASKWDRETGELFFGEGSRLTVL.